The 27 T cell receptor beta chains reported below all come from one sample, sequenced in a study of identical twins. Via MiXCR, TCRdb re-called the 5' RACE reads, giving one row per CDR3 protein. Of 200,000 to 250,000 distinct CDR3 sequences listed, 5.5% to 8% are singletons. In addition, the sample was reused for a study of yellow fever vaccine responses in identical twins.

Sequencing used memory (CD45RO+) T cells sorted from blood. The source of these receptors is a young woman in good health.

A few counts support this clonotype. J is TRBJ1-1 and V is TRBV28, with D unclear. Trimming shortened V by 8 bases and J by 4 bases, and 17 bases separated the two germline ends. Looked up from germline, CDR1 is MDHEN and CDR2 is SYDVKM. This CDR3 comprises 14 residues. The CDR3 sequence is CASHESTGVTEAFF. The CDR3 region has the DNA TGTGCCAGCCACGAGAGTACCGGGGTCACTGAAGCTTTCTTT.

V is TRBV11-2 and J is TRBJ2-1; maybe TRBD1 (6 bases). The CDR3 runs to 12 residues. Trimming pared 0 bases from V and 15 bases from J, leaving 12 bases between. Germline CDR1 SGHAT, CDR2 FQNNGV. The DNA for the CDR3 is TGTGCCAGCAGCTTAGATAGGACAGACCGGTTCTTC. Translated, it gives CASSLDRTDRFF.

At least ten counts were recorded for this clonotype. The chain is built from TRBV2 and TRBJ2-1, with TRBD2 matching over 8 bases. V lost 5 bases to trimming and J lost 3 bases; unmatched junction nucleotides: 9. The CDR3 extends over 16 amino acids. In germline, CDR1 is SNHLY, CDR2 FYNNEI. The CDR3 DNA reads as TGTGCCAGCAGTCTAATAGCGGGGTGGGGCTACAATGAGCAGTTCTTC. Its protein is CASSLIAGWGYNEQFF. Full variable domain (remainder filled in from reference TRBV2 and TRBJ2-1): EPEVTQTPSHQVTQMGQEVILRCVPISNHLYFYWYRQILGQKVEFLVSFYNNEISEKSEIFDDQFSVERPDGSNFTLKIRSTKLEDSAMYFCASSLIAGWGYNEQFFGPGTRLTVL.

In its sample, this clonotype was seen a few times. V usage is TRBV5-1 and J usage is TRBJ2-2; D possibly matches TRBD1 or TRBD2 (6 bases each). The CDR3 contains 16 residues. CDR1 and CDR2 (germline): SGHRS, YFSETQ. Deletions cut 4 bases from V and 2 bases from J, with 15 bases between. Here the CDR3 reads CASSPWGAGNTGELFF. DNA for the CDR3: TGCGCCAGCAGCCCATGGGGGGCTGGTAACACCGGGGAGCTGTTTTTT.

The chain employs TRBV7-2 and TRBJ1-2; D is uncertain. The V and J ends lost 2 bases and 5 bases respectively, with 18 bases between them. The CDR3 sequence is 16 residues long. CDR1 and CDR2 (germline): SGHTA, FQGNSA. The DNA for the CDR3 is TGTGCCAGCAGCTTAAATGGAGGGAATACCCGATATGGCTACACCTTC. The encoded protein is CASSLNGGNTRYGYTF.

This rearrangement joins TRBV28 to TRBJ2-4, with D tentatively TRBD1 (7 bases). Germline values: CDR1 MDHEN, CDR2 SYDVKM. The ends were cut back, 2 bases at V and 1 base at J, with 15 bases in the middle. The CDR3 has 17 amino acids. CDR3 region: CASSLNPTGTAKNIQYF. The CDR3 DNA reads as TGTGCCAGCAGTTTAAATCCGACAGGGACTGCCAAAAACATTCAGTACTTC.

This clonotype was picked up a small number of times. The genes are TRBV6-1 and TRBJ1-5, with TRBD1 matching over 10 bases. Germline V gene lookup returns CDR1 MNHNS and CDR2 SASEGT. CDR3 length: 17 residues. J was trimmed by 6 bases and V by 6 bases; bases with no gene match: 14. As DNA, the CDR3 is TGTGCCAGCAGAACCGACAGGGGGCGCCCAGGGGGTCAGCCCCAGCATTTT. Its translation: CASRTDRGRPGGQPQHF.

This clonotype came up many times. The CDR3 nucleotides read TGTGCCAGCAGCGAGAGCGGGAGCGCAGATACGCAGTATTTT. As protein: CASSESGSADTQYF. The V and J genes are TRBV11-2 and TRBJ2-3; 8 bases map to TRBD2. From germline, CDR1 is SGHAT and CDR2 FQNNGV. The CDR3 extends over 14 amino acids. Trimming at V came to 5 bases and at J to 4 bases, leaving 5 bases not matched to a gene.

This clonotype was seen only a few times. The chain recombines TRBV5-5 with TRBJ2-5, with TRBD2 matching over 7 bases. Per germline, CDR1 SGHKS and CDR2 YYEKEE (reference sequence). Losses at the gene ends were 4 bases for V and 6 bases for J; bases not matched to a gene: 12. The CDR3 totals 15 residues. CDR3 sequence reads: CASSPGLPDLQTQYF. As DNA, the CDR3 is TGTGCCAGCAGCCCGGGACTACCGGACCTACAGACCCAGTACTTC.

This clonotype was observed at least ten times. This chain links TRBV4-1 with TRBJ2-7, with a tentative D call TRBD2 (5 bases). Germline-derived CDR1 and CDR2 are MGHRA and YSYEKL. Trimming took off 0 bases at V and 7 bases at J, with 10 bases between the two ends. The CDR3 totals 13 residues. The CDR3 nucleotides read TGCGCCAGCAGCCAAGAGGACTTTTCAGAGCAGTACGTC. It encodes CASSQEDFSEQYV.

This clonotype was observed a few times. The chain's CDR3 is CASSDKVDGGDEQFF. As DNA, the CDR3 is TGTGCCAGCAGTGACAAGGTAGACGGAGGAGATGAGCAGTTCTTC. The chain uses TRBV6-4 and TRBJ2-1; weak D call: TRBD2 (5 bases). With 2 bases removed from V and 8 bases from J, the gap between germline ends came to 16 bases. The CDR3 is 15 residues long. CDR1 is MRHNA and CDR2 is SNTAGT in the germline V gene.

In its sample, this clonotype was seen a few times. The chain employs TRBV5-1 and TRBJ1-1; unclear D gene. The V gene lost 2 bases and the J gene lost 1 base, with 15 bases spanning the gap. The germline CDR1 and CDR2 sequences are SGHRS and YFSETQ. The CDR3 is made up of 16 amino acids. This CDR3 is CASSLRASTENTEAFF. CDR3 bases: TGCGCCAGCAGCTTAAGGGCCAGTACAGAGAACACTGAAGCTTTCTTT.

This clonotype was picked up a small number of times. The CDR3 sequence: CASGSGTGYEQYF. The CDR3 coding sequence is TGTGCTAGTGGATCCGGGACAGGGTACGAGCAGTACTTC. The V call is TRBV12-5, the J call TRBJ2-7; 9 positions agree with TRBD1. Per the germline V gene, CDR1 is LGHNT and CDR2 is FRNRAP. The CDR3 contains 13 residues. V gave up 6 bases and J gave up 4 bases; unmatched junction bases: 4.

This clonotype came up many times. The genes are TRBV5-1 and TRBJ2-2; D tentatively reads TRBD1 or TRBD2 (5 bases each). V shed 4 bases and J shed 3 bases, with 13 bases lying between them. Germline CDR1 SGHRS, CDR2 YFSETQ. CDR3 length: 15 amino acids. The CDR3 sequence is CASSIPGTDTGELFF. The CDR3 nucleotides read TGCGCCAGCAGCATTCCCGGGACCGACACCGGGGAGCTGTTTTTT. The whole variable domain, filled in from reference TRBV5-1 and TRBJ2-2, reads KAGVTQTPRYLIKTRGQQVTLSCSPISGHRSVSWYQQTPGQGLQFLFEYFSETQRNKGNFPGRFSGRQFSNSRSEMNVSTLELGDSALYLCASSIPGTDTGELFFGEGSRLTVL.

Worth noting for this clonotype: The junction does not match germline at one end; this may be a read error. V and J are TRBV20-1 and TRBJ2-1, with TRBD2 matching 11 bases. Germline loops: CDR1 DFQATT, CDR2 SNEGSKA (reference sequence). There are 14 residues in the CDR3. CDR3 loop: CSARDGTSGNDQFF. Written as DNA, the CDR3 is TGCAGTGCTAGAGATGGGACTAGCGGAAATGATCAGTTCTTC.

The CDR3 reads CASSLRGVDYGYTF. DNA for the CDR3: TGTGCCAGCAGTTTGAGGGGGGTAGACTATGGCTACACCTTC. The V gene is TRBV12-3 or TRBV12-4, the J gene TRBJ1-2; the D gene is possibly TRBD1 (6 bases). This CDR3 is built from 14 residues. V lost 3 bases and J lost 3, with 11 bases in between.

The V and J genes are TRBV20-1 and TRBJ2-7; D unresolved. The CDR3 sequence is 16 residues long. The V gene lost 3 bases and the J gene lost 2 bases, with 20 bases spanning the gap. Germline V gives CDR1 DFQATT, CDR2 SNEGSKA (reference sequence). CDR3 amino acids: CSASGSRSTMAYEQYF. The CDR3 region has the DNA TGCAGTGCTAGCGGGTCTAGGAGTACGATGGCCTACGAGCAGTACTTC.

This clonotype was found a few times. This chain uses TRBV7-9 with TRBJ1-4; D is possibly TRBD1 (6 bases). The CDR3 covers 15 residues. Germline V gene lookup returns CDR1 SEHNR and CDR2 FQNEAQ (reference sequence). Trimming removed 5 bases at V and 7 bases at J, with 17 bases between. The CDR3 DNA reads as TGTGCCAGCAGCCGCGTGGGGGGCGAGTTTGAAAAACTGTTTTTT. Protein product: CASSRVGGEFEKLFF.

This clonotype was seen more than once but under ten times. J is TRBJ2-3 and V is TRBV6-1; perhaps TRBD2 as D (6 bases). CDR1 is MNHNS, CDR2 SASEGT, per germline. This CDR3 contains 15 residues. Deletions cut 6 bases from V and 4 bases from J, with 17 bases between. DNA for the CDR3: TGTGCCAGCAGATCCGGGACTGGAAGAGCAGATACGCAGTATTTT. Its protein is CASRSGTGRADTQYF.

This clonotype has a handful of counts. The chain carries TRBV6-1 and TRBJ2-7, with 10 bases fitting TRBD2. The V gene end was trimmed by 2 bases and the J gene end by 0 bases; junction bases not matched to a gene: 4. The CDR3 is made up of 16 amino acids. Germline CDR1 MNHNS, CDR2 SASEGT. CDR3 sequence reads: CASSEPLAGVSYEQYF. The CDR3 DNA follows: TGTGCCAGCAGTGAACCTCTAGCGGGAGTCTCCTACGAGCAGTACTTC.

The table lists this clonotype with many counts. The V and J genes are TRBV29-1 and TRBJ1-1; tentatively, D is TRBD1 (5 bases). This CDR3 spans 14 amino acids. Germline assignment: CDR1 SQVTM and CDR2 ANQGSEA. The germline V and J ends were trimmed by 4 bases and 0 bases, with 12 bases remaining between them. CDR3 DNA sequence: TGCAGCGTTGGGGGGGGAGGTTTGAACACTGAAGCTTTCTTT. Amino acids: CSVGGGGLNTEAFF.

This clonotype was seen more than once but under ten times. This chain uses TRBV4-1 with TRBJ1-6; no reliable D call. The V gene's germline CDR1 is MGHRA and CDR2 YSYEKL. This CDR3 is 16 amino acids long. The V and J ends lost 1 base and 4 bases respectively, with 11 bases between them. The CDR3 loop reads CASSQGYSEYNSPLHF. The CDR3, as DNA: TGCGCCAGCAGCCAAGGGTACTCGGAGTATAATTCACCCCTCCACTTT.

This clonotype has just a few counts. The chain links TRBV20-1 to TRBJ2-1; 7 nucleotides match TRBD2. Germline CDR1 DFQATT, CDR2 SNEGSKA (reference sequence). V lost 6 bases and J lost 4; bases outside the gene matches: 9. CDR3 length equals 14 residues. DNA of the CDR3: TGCAGTGCCGACGGGCTAGCGGCTTACAATGAGCAGTTCTTC. Encoded protein: CSADGLAAYNEQFF.

This clonotype was detected only a few times. The chain couples TRBV20-1 to TRBJ2-3, with 9 bases matching TRBD2. With V trimmed by 1 base and J by 4 bases, 18 bases remained unmatched. Germline CDR1 is DFQATT and CDR2 is SNEGSKA (reference sequence). The CDR3 is 19 amino acids. As DNA, the CDR3 is TGCAGTGCTAGAGCGTACGACGGACCGGGGACTAGCAATCCAGATACGCAGTATTTT. This sequence encodes CSARAYDGPGTSNPDTQYF.

The chain carries TRBV12-3 or TRBV12-4 and TRBJ2-1; 8 bases line up with TRBD2. Trimming at V came to 7 bases and at J to 7 bases, leaving 6 bases not matched to a gene. The CDR3 has 13 amino acids. The CDR3 here is CASIPAGGNEQFF. DNA of the CDR3: TGTGCCAGCATCCCCGCGGGGGGTAATGAGCAGTTCTTC.

The chain carries TRBV4-1 and TRBJ2-1, with D tentatively TRBD2 (5 bases). The V gene's germline CDR1 is MGHRA and CDR2 YSYEKL. This CDR3 region has 17 residues. Trimming pared 3 bases from V and 4 bases from J, leaving 19 bases between. The CDR3 DNA is TGCGCCAGCAGCCAGCCCAAAGCGGAGAGGAATTACAATGAGCAGTTCTTC. Its translation is CASSQPKAERNYNEQFF.

J is TRBJ2-2 and V is TRBV27, with TRBD1 as a possible D gene (6 bases). CDR3 length equals 15 residues. Germline V lookup: CDR1 MNHEY, CDR2 SMNVEV (reference sequence). V gave up 5 bases and J gave up 3 bases, with 13 bases separating them. CDR3 in DNA: TGTGCCAGCAGTCCCCGGGACACGGACACCGGGGAGCTGTTTTTT. Its protein is CASSPRDTDTGELFF.